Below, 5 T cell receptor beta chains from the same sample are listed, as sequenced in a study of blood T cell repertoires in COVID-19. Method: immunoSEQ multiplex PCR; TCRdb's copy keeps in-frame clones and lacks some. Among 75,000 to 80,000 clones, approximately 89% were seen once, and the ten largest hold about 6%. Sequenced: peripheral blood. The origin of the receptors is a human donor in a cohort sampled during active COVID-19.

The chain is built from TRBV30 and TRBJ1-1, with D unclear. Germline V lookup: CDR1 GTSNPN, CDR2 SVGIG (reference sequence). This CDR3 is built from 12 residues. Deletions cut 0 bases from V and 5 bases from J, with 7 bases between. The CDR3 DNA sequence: TGTGCCTGGAGTGTCCTAGAGACTGAAGCTTTCTTT. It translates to CAWSVLETEAFF.

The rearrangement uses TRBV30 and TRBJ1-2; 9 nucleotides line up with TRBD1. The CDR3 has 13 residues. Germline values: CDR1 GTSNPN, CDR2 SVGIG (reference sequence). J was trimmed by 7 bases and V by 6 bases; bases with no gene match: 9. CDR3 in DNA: TGTGCCTGCCCACAGGGGGCTTACGGTGGCTACACCTTC. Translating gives CACPQGAYGGYTF.

CDR3 sequence (DNA): TGTGCCAGCAGCCGATGGTTACGGGGAGGGGATCAGCCCCAGCATTTT. Protein: CASSRWLRGGDQPQHF. This chain connects TRBV6-2 or TRBV6-3 to TRBJ1-5, with D possibly matching TRBD1 (5 bases). The V gene lost 6 bases and the J gene lost 5 bases, with 20 bases spanning the gap. From germline, CDR1 is MNHEY and CDR2 SVGEGT. This CDR3 has 16 amino acids.

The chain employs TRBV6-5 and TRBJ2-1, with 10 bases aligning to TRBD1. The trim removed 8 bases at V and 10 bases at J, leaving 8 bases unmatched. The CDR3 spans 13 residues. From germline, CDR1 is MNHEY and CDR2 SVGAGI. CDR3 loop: CASSRTGGYEQFF. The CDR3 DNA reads TGTGCCAGCTCCCGGACAGGGGGGTACGAGCAGTTCTTC.

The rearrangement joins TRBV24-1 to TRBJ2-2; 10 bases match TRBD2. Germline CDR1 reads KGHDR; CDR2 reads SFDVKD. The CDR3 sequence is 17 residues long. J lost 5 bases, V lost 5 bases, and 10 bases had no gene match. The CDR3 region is CATSGGSGGARTGELFF. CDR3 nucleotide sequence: TGTGCCACCAGTGGCGGGAGCGGGGGGGCCAGGACCGGGGAGCTGTTTTTT.